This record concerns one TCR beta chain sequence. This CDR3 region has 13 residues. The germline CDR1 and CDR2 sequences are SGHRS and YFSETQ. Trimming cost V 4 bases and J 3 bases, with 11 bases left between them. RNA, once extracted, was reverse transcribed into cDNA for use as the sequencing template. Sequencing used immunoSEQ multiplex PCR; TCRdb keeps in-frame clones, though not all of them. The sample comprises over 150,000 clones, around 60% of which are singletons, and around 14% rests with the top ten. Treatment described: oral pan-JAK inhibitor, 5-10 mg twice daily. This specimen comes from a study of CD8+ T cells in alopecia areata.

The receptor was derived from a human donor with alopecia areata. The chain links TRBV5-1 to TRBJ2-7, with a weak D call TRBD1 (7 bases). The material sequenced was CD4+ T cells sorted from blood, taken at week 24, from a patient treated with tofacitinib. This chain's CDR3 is CASSGGTVYEQYF. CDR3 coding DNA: TGCGCCAGCAGCGGCGGGACAGTCTACGAGCAGTACTTC.